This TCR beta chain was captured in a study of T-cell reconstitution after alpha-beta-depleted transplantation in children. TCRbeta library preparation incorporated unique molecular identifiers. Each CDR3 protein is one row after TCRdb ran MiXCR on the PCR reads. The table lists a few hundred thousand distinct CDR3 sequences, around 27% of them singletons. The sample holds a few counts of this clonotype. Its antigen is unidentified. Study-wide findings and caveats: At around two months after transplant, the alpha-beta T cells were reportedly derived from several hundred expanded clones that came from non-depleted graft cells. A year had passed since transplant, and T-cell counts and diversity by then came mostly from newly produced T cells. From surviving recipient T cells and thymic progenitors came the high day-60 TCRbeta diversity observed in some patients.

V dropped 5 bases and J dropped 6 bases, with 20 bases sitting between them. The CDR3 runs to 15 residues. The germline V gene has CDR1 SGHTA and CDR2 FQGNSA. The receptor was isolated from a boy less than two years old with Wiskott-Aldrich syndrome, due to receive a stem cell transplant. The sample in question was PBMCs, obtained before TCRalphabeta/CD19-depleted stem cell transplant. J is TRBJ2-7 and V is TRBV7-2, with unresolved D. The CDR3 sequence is CASSLSTGSSGEQYF. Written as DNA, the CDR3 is TGTGCCAGCAGCCTATCGACCGGTTCCTCTGGCGAGCAGTACTTC. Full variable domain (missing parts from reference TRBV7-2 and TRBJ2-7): GAGVSQSPSNKVTEKGKDVELRCDPISGHTALYWYRQSLGQGLEFLIYFQGNSAPDKSGLPSDRFSAERTGGSVSTLTIQRTQQEDSAVYLCASSLSTGSSGEQYFGPGTRLTVT.